This T cell receptor (beta chain) was recorded in a study of blood T cells in healthy people across ages. Study-wide results and limits: Observed TCR beta diversity per million T cells went down as age went up. This fall followed a roughly linear course with age.

This CDR3 has 16 amino acids. The germline V gene has CDR1 SQVTM and CDR2 ANQGSEA. Trimming removed 2 bases from V and 2 bases from J; junction bases left unmatched: 10. As regards this clonotype: The target antigen is unknown.

Donation came from healthy Caucasian individuals in Russia who were aged roughly 6 to 95. Researchers isolated at least 6 million PBMCs per sample. Using a J-beta primer mix together with a sample-barcoded 5' primer, a second PCR was run for roughly 7 to 11 cycles. TCRdb used MiXCR to reprocess the 5' RACE reads, holding one entry per CDR3 protein. The profile shows approximately 760,000 distinct CDR3 sequences, 20% to 25% of them singletons. These data are also associated with another study on T cells of mothers and their children.

The rearrangement uses TRBV29-1 and TRBJ2-5, with 8 positions matching TRBD2. The sequencing sample was made of blood. The source is a boy aged 5-17 years in good health. The CDR3 region is CSVEFLAGERQETQYF. In DNA, the CDR3 is TGCAGCGTTGAATTCCTAGCGGGCGAAAGACAAGAGACCCAGTACTTC.